The entry below gives a single T cell receptor (beta chain) sequence along with its context. The limits of the CDR3 on the DNA are not certain, so only TCRdb's listed CDR3 is given. The sample has other DNA sequences that encode this CDR3 too. Only in-frame clones appear in the TCRdb table, and some are missing; sequencing was by immunoSEQ multiplex PCR. The sample yields more than 200,000 clones, 70% to 90% seen once. The data stem from a study of blood T cell repertoires in COVID-19. Overall study: T cells, B-cell-depleted T cells, or PBMCs provided the cDNA or gDNA that served as material.

In germline, CDR1 is LNHDA, CDR2 SQIVND (reference sequence). Inclusive of both ends, the CDR3 amounts to 14 amino acids. V usage is TRBV19 and J usage is TRBJ2-7; the table gives TRBD2 as D, unverified against the DNA. The receptor comes from a woman aged 40 to 55 who had recovered from COVID-19. The sample comprised peripheral blood. This CDR3 reads CASSTSGGSYEQYF.